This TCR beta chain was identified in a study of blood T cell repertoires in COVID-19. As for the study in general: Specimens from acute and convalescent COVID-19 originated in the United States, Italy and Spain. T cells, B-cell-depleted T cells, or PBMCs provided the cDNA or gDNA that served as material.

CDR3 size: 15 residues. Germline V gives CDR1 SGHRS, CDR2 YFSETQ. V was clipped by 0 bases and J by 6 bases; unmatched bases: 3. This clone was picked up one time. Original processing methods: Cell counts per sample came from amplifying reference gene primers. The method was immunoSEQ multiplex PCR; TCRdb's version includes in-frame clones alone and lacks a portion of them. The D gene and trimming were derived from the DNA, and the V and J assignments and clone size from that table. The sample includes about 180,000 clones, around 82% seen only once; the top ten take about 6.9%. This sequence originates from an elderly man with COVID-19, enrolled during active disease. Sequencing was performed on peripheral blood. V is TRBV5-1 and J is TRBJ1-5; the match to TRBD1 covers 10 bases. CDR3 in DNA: TGCGCCAGCAGCTTGGGGGACAGGGGCACTCAGCCCCAGCATTTT. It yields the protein CASSLGDRGTQPQHF.